This TCR beta chain is drawn from a study of blood T cell repertoires in COVID-19. Across the study: COVID-19 samples from acute and convalescent phases originated in the United States, Italy and Spain.

In the original analysis: Nucleated cell counts were estimated from reference gene primer amplification. Generated by immunoSEQ multiplex PCR, the TCRdb table keeps only in-frame clones and is missing some. V and J calls and clone size are copied from that table; D and trimming were computed from the DNA. The table has about 150,000 clones, around 85% seen once. This clone has a handful of counts. Input material: peripheral blood. The TCR sequence derives from a woman aged 55-70 years with acute or convalescent COVID-19.

CDR3 protein: CASSWTGGNSYEQYF. CDR3 DNA sequence: TGCGCCAGCAGTTGGACAGGGGGTAATTCCTACGAGCAGTACTTC. The chain is built from TRBV5-1 and TRBJ2-7, with 10 bases aligning to TRBD1. The CDR3 loop spans 15 amino acids. In germline, CDR1 is SGHRS, CDR2 YFSETQ. V lost 5 bases to trimming and J lost 1 base; unmatched junction nucleotides: 6.